This TCR beta chain was sequenced in a study of identical twins. Study-level findings and limits: With monozygotic twins, out-of-frame TCR alpha sharing exceeded what models estimated. Those out-of-frame alpha sequences shared by twins showed an excess of low generation probability.

This clonotype was seen more than once but under ten times. Its antigen remains unknown. Germline loops: CDR1 MNHEY, CDR2 SVGEGT. Between the trimmed V and J ends, which lost 6 bases and 3 bases, there was a span of 6 bases. CDR3 length equals 11 residues. TCRdb passed the 5' RACE reads through MiXCR, listing each CDR3 protein once. There are fewer than 900,000 distinct CDR3 sequences in the sample; roughly 18% occur only once, and around 12% lies in the top ten. This sample also belongs to another study, concerning T cells expressing NK-cell markers. That report notes: The study sequenced eight donors, seven HCMV-seropositive and one seronegative.

This sequence was found in a woman aged 18 to 35 in good health. Sequencing used PBMCs. The genes are TRBV6-2 or TRBV6-3 and TRBJ2-7, with D unclear. The CDR3 nucleotides read TGTGCCAGCAGATCAATCTACGAGCAGTACTTC. Translating gives CASRSIYEQYF.